This T cell receptor (beta chain) emerged from a study of low-dose radiotherapy and immunotherapy resistance in tumors. This clonotype was seen a handful of times. Alpha- and beta-chain coverage of first-strand cDNA came from TRAV- and TRBV-specific primers. It was with a constant-region primer and a V-primer adapter that TCRs were amplified over around 18 PCR cycles. MiXCR, applied by TCRdb to the reads, yields one record per CDR3 protein. Found here are some 85,000 distinct CDR3 sequences, approximately 20% of them singletons; the top ten hold more than 4.5%. The CDR3 covers 14 residues. Germline CDR1 reads SGHAT; CDR2 reads FQNNGV. The V and J ends lost 1 base and 3 bases respectively, with 8 bases between them. Documented time point: before trial treatment.

The specimen comprised PBMCs, sampled before treatment. The chain employs TRBV11-2 and TRBJ2-3; the D is unclear. This TCR came from a male donor with prostate cancer. CDR3 sequence (DNA): TGTGCCAGCAGCTTAGTCTCGGAGACAGATACGCAGTATTTT. Protein sequence: CASSLVSETDTQYF. Full variable domain (rest looked up from reference TRBV11-2 and TRBJ2-3): EAGVAQSPRYKIIEKRQSVAFWCNPISGHATLYWYQQILGQGPKLLIQFQNNGVVDDSQLPKDRFSAERLKGVDSTLKIQPAKLEDSAVYLCASSLVSETDTQYFGPGTRLTVL.